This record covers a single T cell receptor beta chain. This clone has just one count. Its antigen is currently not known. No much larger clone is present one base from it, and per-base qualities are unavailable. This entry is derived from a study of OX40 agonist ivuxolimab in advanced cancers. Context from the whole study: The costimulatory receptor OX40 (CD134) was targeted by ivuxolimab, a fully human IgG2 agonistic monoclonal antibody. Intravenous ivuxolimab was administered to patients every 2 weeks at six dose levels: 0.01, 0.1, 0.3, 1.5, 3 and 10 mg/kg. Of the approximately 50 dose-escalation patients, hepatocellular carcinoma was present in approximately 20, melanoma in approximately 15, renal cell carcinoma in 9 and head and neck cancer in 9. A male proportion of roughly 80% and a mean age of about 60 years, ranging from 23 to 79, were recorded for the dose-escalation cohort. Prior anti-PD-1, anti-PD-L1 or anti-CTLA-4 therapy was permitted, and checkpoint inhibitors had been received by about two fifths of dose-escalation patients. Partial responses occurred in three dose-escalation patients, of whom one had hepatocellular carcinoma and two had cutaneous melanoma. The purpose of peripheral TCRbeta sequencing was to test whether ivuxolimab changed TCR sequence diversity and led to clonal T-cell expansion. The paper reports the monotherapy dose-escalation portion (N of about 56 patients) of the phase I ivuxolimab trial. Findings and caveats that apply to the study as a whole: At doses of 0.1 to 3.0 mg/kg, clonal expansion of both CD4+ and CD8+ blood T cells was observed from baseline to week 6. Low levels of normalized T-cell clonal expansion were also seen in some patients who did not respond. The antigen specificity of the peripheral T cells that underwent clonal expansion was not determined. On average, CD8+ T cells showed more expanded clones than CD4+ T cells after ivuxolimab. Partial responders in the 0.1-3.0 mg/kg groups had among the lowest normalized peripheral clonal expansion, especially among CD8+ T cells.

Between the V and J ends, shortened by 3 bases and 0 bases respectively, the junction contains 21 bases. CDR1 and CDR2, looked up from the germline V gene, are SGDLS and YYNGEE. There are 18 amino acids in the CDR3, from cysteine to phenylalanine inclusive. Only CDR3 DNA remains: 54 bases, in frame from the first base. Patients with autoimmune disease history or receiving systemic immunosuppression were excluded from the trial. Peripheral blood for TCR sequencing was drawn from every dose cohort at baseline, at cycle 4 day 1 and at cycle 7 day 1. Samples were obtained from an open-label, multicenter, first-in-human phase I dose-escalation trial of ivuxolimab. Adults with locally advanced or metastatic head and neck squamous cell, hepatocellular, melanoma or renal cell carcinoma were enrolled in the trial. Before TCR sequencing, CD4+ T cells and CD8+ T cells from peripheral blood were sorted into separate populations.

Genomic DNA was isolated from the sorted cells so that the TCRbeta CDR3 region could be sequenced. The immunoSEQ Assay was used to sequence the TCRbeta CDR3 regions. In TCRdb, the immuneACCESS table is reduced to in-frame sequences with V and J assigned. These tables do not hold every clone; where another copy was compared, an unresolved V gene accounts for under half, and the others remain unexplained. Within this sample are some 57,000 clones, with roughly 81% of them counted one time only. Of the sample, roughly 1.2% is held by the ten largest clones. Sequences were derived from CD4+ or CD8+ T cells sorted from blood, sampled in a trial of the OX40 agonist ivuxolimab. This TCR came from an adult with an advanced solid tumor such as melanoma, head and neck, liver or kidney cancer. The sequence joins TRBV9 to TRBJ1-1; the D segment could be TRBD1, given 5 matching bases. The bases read TGTGCCAGCAGCGATGATTTGCAGGGAAGTACGGTGAACACTGAAGCTTTCTTT. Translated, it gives CASSDDLQGSTVNTEAFF.